A selection of T cell receptor beta chains follows, all from one sample in a study of CD8+CD57+ T cells in acquired aplastic anemia. TCRdb reprocessed the reads via MiXCR and lists one record per CDR3 protein. The sample records 200,000 or so distinct CDR3 sequences, roughly 50% being singletons. The sequencing sample was made of sorted CD4+, CD8+, or CD8+CD57+ T cells (not recorded which) from PBMCs. The receptors derive from a human donor with aplastic anemia. Each CDR3 is given with its conserved first and last residue. The D gene is left open where the match is weak. Some rows have no size entry. The others give once, few or many, or a class for an expanded clone.

v_gene	j_gene	abundance	d_gene	CDR3nt	CDR3aa
TRBV24-1	TRBJ2-2	many	NA	TGTGCCACCAGTGATGACGGGGAGCTGTTTTTT	CATSDDGELFF
TRBV7-8	TRBJ2-5	NA	TRBD2	TGTGCCAGCAGCTTAGGGACTAGCAGACAGACCCAGTACTTC	CASSLGTSRQTQYF
TRBV7-8	TRBJ1-5	many	TRBD1	TGTGCCAGCAGCTCTTGGGCAGGGGGCGAGCAGCCCCAGCATTTT	CASSSWAGGEQPQHF
TRBV29-1	TRBJ1-5	once	TRBD1	TGCAGCGTAGGGACAGGGAATAGCAATCAGCCCCAGCATTTT	CSVGTGNSNQPQHF
TRBV4-1	TRBJ2-3	few	TRBD2	TGTGCCAGCAGCCAAGAAACTAGCGGGATGGGGGATACGCAGTATTTT	CASSQETSGMGDTQYF
TRBV28	TRBJ1-2	NA	NA	TGTGCCGGAGCGAGGGGGAACTATGGCTACACCTTC	CAGARGNYGYTF
TRBV3-1	TRBJ2-1	few	TRBD2	TGTGCCAGCAGCCAAGGGTTAGCGGGGGGCAATGAGCAGTTCTTC	CASSQGLAGGNEQFF
TRBV19	TRBJ1-2	NA	TRBD1	TGTGCCAGTAGGGACAGGGCATTCTATGGCTACACCTTC	CASRDRAFYGYTF
TRBV7-9	TRBJ1-5	NA	NA	TGTGCCAGCAGCTTAGATAGCTCCCGGGGCCAAGGAGGTCAGCCCCAGCATTTT	CASSLDSSRGQGGQPQHF
TRBV7-2	TRBJ1-2	NA	NA	TGTGCCAGCAGCTTAGGGCGAGGTGGGGGGGAAGCTACGGGCTACACCTTC	CASSLGRGGGEATGYTF
TRBV10-2	TRBJ1-2	NA	NA	TGCGCCAGCAGTGAGACAAATCGGTATGGCTACACCTTC	CASSETNRYGYTF
TRBV11-2	TRBJ2-1	NA	TRBD2	TGTGCCAGCAGCTTAGGCCTAGCGGGGGGGGCGTACAATGAGCAGTTCTTC	CASSLGLAGGAYNEQFF
TRBV5-1	TRBJ2-7	many	TRBD1	TGCGCCAGCAGCTTGACGGGACAGGGGGCATCCTACGAGCAGTACTTC	CASSLTGQGASYEQYF
TRBV12-3/TRBV12-4	TRBJ1-1	many	NA	TGTGCCAGCACCAGGGGCGCCGTCACTGAAGCTTTCTTT	CASTRGAVTEAFF
TRBV12-5	TRBJ2-1	NA	TRBD2	TGTGCTAGTGGCCGACCCTCTCCTAGCGGGGGGGCTAATGAGCGGTTCTTC	CASGRPSPSGGANERFF
TRBV11-2	TRBJ2-2	many	NA	TGTGCCAGCAGCTTGGCGACAGGCGGCGTCGGGGAGCTGTTTTTT	CASSLATGGVGELFF
TRBV12-3/TRBV12-4	TRBJ1-2	NA	TRBD1	TGTGCCAGCAGGGGGACAGACTATGGCTACACCTTC	CASRGTDYGYTF
TRBV9	TRBJ1-2	NA	NA	TGTGCCAGCAGCGTAGTGGAGGACAGCTATGGCTACACCTTC	CASSVVEDSYGYTF
TRBV19	TRBJ1-3	many	NA	TGTGCCAGTAGTATCGACGGAACCTCTGGAAACACCATATATTTT	CASSIDGTSGNTIYF
TRBV25-1	TRBJ2-7	once	TRBD1	TGTGCCTGGAGTGGGGACAGGGGTAGGGAGCAGTACTTC	CAWSGDRGREQYF
TRBV19	TRBJ2-3	once	NA	TGTGCCAGTAGTATGCGGACATGGGCGTATTTT	CASSMRTWAYF
TRBV2	TRBJ2-7	NA	NA	TGTGCCAGCAGTGACGTCAGGGGGGTTATCTACGAGCAGTACTTC	CASSDVRGVIYEQYF
TRBV7-6	TRBJ1-4	many	TRBD1	TGTGCCAGCAGCCCGCAACCAGGGGGCGAAAAACTGTTTTTT	CASSPQPGGEKLFF
TRBV7-3	TRBJ2-5	NA	NA	TGTGCCAGCAGCATAACGTCCGGACAAGAGACCCAGTACTTC	CASSITSGQETQYF
TRBV3-1	TRBJ1-4	many	NA	TGTGCCAGCAGCCAAGGGCGGGTCGCTGAAAAACTGTTTTTT	CASSQGRVAEKLFF
TRBV2	TRBJ1-5	NA	NA	TGTGCCAGCAGGAGATTACCCGATCAGCCCCAGCATTTT	CASRRLPDQPQHF
TRBV25-1	TRBJ2-3	once	NA	TGTGCCAGCAGTGATTGGGGGGGGGCAGGCACAGATACGCAGTATTTT	CASSDWGGAGTDTQYF
TRBV6-4	TRBJ1-2	NA	NA	TGTGCCAGAGAACAGGGCGGCTACACCTTC	CAREQGGYTF
TRBV9	TRBJ2-7	NA	NA	TGTGCCAGCAGCGTAGAAGGCGACGGACAGCGAGGGGAAGAGCAGTACTTC	CASSVEGDGQRGEEQYF
TRBV5-1	TRBJ1-3	NA	TRBD1	TGCGCCAGCGGCACCTCAGGGGGTCTAGGGGCTGGAAACACCATATATTTT	CASGTSGGLGAGNTIYF
TRBV12-3/TRBV12-4	TRBJ2-3	many	TRBD2	TGTGCCAGCAGACGGAGGACTAGCGGGGACACAGATACGCAGTATTTT	CASRRRTSGDTDTQYF
TRBV7-8	TRBJ1-1	many	NA	TGTGCCAGCAGCTTACGTCTAGACACTGAAGCTTTCTTT	CASSLRLDTEAFF
TRBV5-1	TRBJ1-6	once	NA	TGCGCCAGCAGCGCGGACACGAGCTCCTATAATTCACCCCTCCACTTT	CASSADTSSYNSPLHF
TRBV5-1	TRBJ2-7	NA	NA	TGCGCCAGCAGCTGGGACCCAGCCTACGAGCAGTACTTC	CASSWDPAYEQYF
TRBV2	TRBJ2-3	NA	TRBD2	TGTGCGATGAGACCCGGGGGGGCTATAGATACGCAGTATTTT	CAMRPGGAIDTQYF
TRBV7-6	TRBJ2-2	many	NA	TGTGCCAGCAGCTTTGGGGGGGGCAAGAACACCGGGGAGCTGTTTTTT	CASSFGGGKNTGELFF
TRBV3-1	TRBJ2-2	many	NA	TGTGCCAGCAGCCAAGAGTGGGCAACGAACACCGGGGAGCTGTTTTTT	CASSQEWATNTGELFF
TRBV7-2	TRBJ2-7	once	NA	TGCGCCAGCAGCTTAGACACAGGGAGGAGTGCCTACGAGCAGTACTTC	CASSLDTGRSAYEQYF
TRBV5-1	TRBJ2-7	NA	TRBD1	TGCGCCAGCCGGACAGGCCTCTCTGGGGAGCAGTACTTC	CASRTGLSGEQYF
TRBV7-2	TRBJ2-3	many	NA	TGTGCCAGCAGCCGCCCCCCGGGGAAAGCTGGCACAGATACGCAGTATTTT	CASSRPPGKAGTDTQYF
TRBV18	TRBJ1-1	NA	NA	TGTGCCAGCTCACCCCCTCGGGGGCGAGACACTGAAGCTTTCTTT	CASSPPRGRDTEAFF
TRBV7-8	TRBJ2-7	NA	TRBD2	TGTGCCAGCAGCTGGGGCGGGGGGACCTACGAGCAGTACTTC	CASSWGGGTYEQYF
TRBV28	TRBJ2-3	few	TRBD2	TGTGCCAGCAGCTCCGGGACTAGCGGGGCGAAGGGGGATACGCAGTATTTT	CASSSGTSGAKGDTQYF
TRBV20-1	TRBJ2-3	NA	TRBD2	TGCAGTGCTATTTCGGGGGGGGCCAGGACAGATACGCAGTATTTT	CSAISGGARTDTQYF
TRBV29-1	TRBJ1-1	NA	TRBD1	TGCAGCGTGGGACAGGGGAGCACTGAAGCTTTCTTT	CSVGQGSTEAFF
TRBV20-1	TRBJ1-1	many	NA	TGCAGTGCTTCCGGGACGGGGAACACTGAAGCTTTCTTT	CSASGTGNTEAFF
TRBV5-8	TRBJ2-2	many	NA	TGTGCCAGCAGCTGGGGGCGGGATTTCAACACCGGGGAGCTGTTTTTT	CASSWGRDFNTGELFF
TRBV10-3	TRBJ2-3	NA	TRBD2	TGTGCCATCAGTCCACTAGCGGGAGACACAGATACGCAGTATTTT	CAISPLAGDTDTQYF
TRBV9	TRBJ2-3	NA	NA	TGTGCCAGCAGGACAGGGCGGGGGAGTTTAGATACGCAGTATTTT	CASRTGRGSLDTQYF
TRBV4-2	TRBJ2-5	few	NA	TGTGCCAGCAGCCCCCGGGGACCTCCTGGCCCCGGAGAGACCCAGTACTTC	CASSPRGPPGPGETQYF
TRBV18	TRBJ1-1	NA	NA	TGTGCCAGCTCACCACTGCAGGGCACTGAAGCTTTCTTT	CASSPLQGTEAFF
TRBV25-1	TRBJ1-1	NA	NA	TGTGCCAGCAGCAGGGAGGGGTTGAACACTGAAGCTTTCTTT	CASSREGLNTEAFF
TRBV9	TRBJ1-6	many	TRBD1	TGTGCCAGCAGCGTTCTGGGACAGGGAGATTCACCCCTCCACTTT	CASSVLGQGDSPLHF